Following are 5 T cell receptor beta chains from one sample sequenced in a study of OX40 agonist ivuxolimab in advanced cancers. Here immunoSEQ multiplex PCR was the method, and the copy in TCRdb shows in-frame clones only, minus some. The data hold 35,000 to 45,000 clones, with 70% to 85% observed a single time. The sample in question was CD4+ or CD8+ T cells sorted from blood, obtained in a trial of the OX40 agonist ivuxolimab. The receptor source for this set is an adult with an advanced solid tumor such as melanoma, head and neck, liver or kidney cancer.

The J gene is TRBJ2-1, the V gene TRBV7-9; TRBD1 matches 7 bases. Losses at the gene ends were 5 bases for V and 8 bases for J; bases not matched to a gene: 9. This CDR3 comprises 14 residues. Germline CDR1 reads SEHNR; CDR2 reads FQNEAQ (reference sequence). In DNA form, the CDR3 reads TGTGCCAGCAGCCCGAAGACAGGGATCGATGAGCAGTTCTTC. It codes for CASSPKTGIDEQFF.

This sequence joins TRBV5-1 and TRBJ2-3; D remains unclear. In germline, CDR1 is SGHRS, CDR2 YFSETQ. The V gene lost 0 bases and the J gene lost 4 bases, with 18 bases spanning the gap. The CDR3 consists of 17 residues. CDR3 sequence: CASSLESLVGLPDTQYF. The DNA of the CDR3 is TGCGCCAGCAGCTTGGAGTCTTTAGTGGGGTTGCCAGATACGCAGTATTTT.

V is TRBV2 and J is TRBJ2-5; D remains unclear. Germline V CDR1 and CDR2: SNHLY, FYNNEI. The CDR3 consists of 14 residues. Trimming cost V 6 bases and J 0 bases, with 11 bases left between them. Written as DNA, the CDR3 is TGTGCCAGCAGGGGCCTGGGGTACCAAGAGACCCAGTACTTC. Encoded protein: CASRGLGYQETQYF.

This chain joins TRBV9 and TRBJ2-7, with D possibly being TRBD1 (6 bases). This CDR3 contains 15 residues. Germline loops: CDR1 SGDLS, CDR2 YYNGEE. Trimming took off 3 bases at V and 0 bases at J, with 13 bases between the two ends. Written as DNA, the CDR3 is TGTGCCAGCAGCGACGGAACAGGGAGCTCCTACGAGCAGTACTTC. Its translation is CASSDGTGSSYEQYF.

The CDR3 spells CASGLTVYYGYTF. The CDR3 bases are TGTGCCAGCGGACTGACGGTATACTATGGCTACACCTTC. The chain combines TRBV27 with TRBJ1-2; no clear D. The CDR3 has 13 residues. V lost 8 bases and J lost 3, with 13 bases in between. Germline loops: CDR1 MNHEY, CDR2 SMNVEV (reference sequence).